This TCR beta chain stems from a study of identical twins. cDNA molecules carried unique molecular identifiers, and template switching added a universal primer site. TCRdb ran MiXCR on the 5' RACE reads and lists one entry per CDR3 protein. Of 600,000 to 700,000 distinct CDR3 sequences detected, over 20% appear once; the ten largest clones hold around 4.5%. Per germline, CDR1 MNHNS and CDR2 SASEGT. The CDR3 is made up of 15 amino acids. V lost 3 bases to trimming and J lost 0 bases, with 6 bases between them. The sample also formed part of further work on T cells expressing NK-cell markers.

The chain uses TRBV6-1 and TRBJ2-6; D is unclear. This TCR was recovered from a woman under 30 in good health. The specimen sequenced was PBMCs. DNA of the CDR3: TGTGCCAGCAGTGATACTACCTCTGGGGCCAACGTCCTGACTTTC. This sequence encodes CASSDTTSGANVLTF.